The T cell receptor (beta chain) under discussion was sequenced for a study of blood T cell repertoires in COVID-19. This clone has a handful of counts. Data came from immunoSEQ multiplex PCR; TCRdb stores just in-frame clones and leaves some out. This table has approximately 110,000 clones, around 74% appearing once. The specimen was peripheral blood. The clonotype originates from a woman between 65 and 79 years old with acute or convalescent COVID-19.

The CDR3 protein is CASSSTGGQVWTQYF. The CDR3 DNA follows: TGCGCCAGCAGCTCCACGGGGGGACAAGTTTGGACCCAGTACTTC. The V call is TRBV5-1, the J call TRBJ2-5; a possible D gene is TRBD2 (7 bases). The ends were cut back, 3 bases at V and 7 bases at J, with 19 bases in the middle. Germline CDR1 is SGHRS and CDR2 is YFSETQ. The CDR3 runs to 15 residues.